This TCR beta chain was sequenced during a study of beta chain features in type 1 diabetes. As for the study in general: Sorted cells, some 98,000,000 in number, were examined across all samples.

This clone was seen a few times. Its antigen is unidentified. The CDR3 is 12 residues long. Germline assignment: CDR1 GTSNPN and CDR2 SVGIG (reference sequence). Study findings and constraints: For type 1 diabetes patients, VDJ junctions showed fewer insertions and more deletions. With patients and controls alike, PCR might favor shorter templates to an equal degree.

Investigators reverse transcribed all isolated RNA, so they sequenced expressed TCRB transcripts. Libraries were prepared by immunoSEQ multiplex PCR; TCRdb keeps only in-frame clonotypes and omits some of them. The sample holds approximately 300,000 clones, 9.5% to 11% seen once. The receptor was isolated from a woman in her thirties in good health. The chain recombines TRBV30 with TRBJ2-7; D call uncertain. Input material: naive CD4+ T cells from blood. In nucleotides, the CDR3 is TGTGCTTCCCATGGTGGCGGCTACGAGCAGTACTTC. As protein: CASHGGGYEQYF.